This T cell receptor beta chain was retrieved from a study of control samples from healthy donors and cancer patients. CDR1 is SGHKS, CDR2 YYEKEE, per germline (reference sequence). There are 13 residues in the CDR3. Trimming shortened V by 5 bases and J by 4 bases, and 12 bases separated the two germline ends. Assay: immunoSEQ multiplex PCR; the TCRdb copy retains only in-frame clones and omits some. The table includes more than 85,000 clones, approximately 84% detected once. The chain combines TRBV5-5 with TRBJ1-2; the D is unclear. This TCR came from a man between 65 and 85 years old with lung cancer. Sequencing input: PBMCs. The CDR3 DNA is TGTGCCAGCAGGTGGTTCCCGGGCTATGGCTACACCTTC. Its protein product is CASRWFPGYGYTF.